This T cell receptor (beta chain) was documented in a study of blood T cells in healthy people across ages. Background on the study: T cells yielded about one barcoded beta molecule per two cells through template switching. General study results and limits: Shifts in expanded clonotypes may have been confounded by donor CMV status, which was unknown.

The sample, 7.5 to 10 milliliters of peripheral blood, was drawn from each donor. Isolation recovered at least 6 million PBMCs from every sample. This clonotype was seen a few times. What it binds is unknown. The use of a sample-barcoded 5' primer and a J-beta primer mix characterized a second PCR of roughly 7 to 12 cycles. MiXCR was run by TCRdb on the 5' RACE reads, yielding one entry per CDR3 protein. The data contain about 640,000 distinct CDR3 sequences, roughly 53% of them singletons. The CDR3 has 13 amino acids. Per germline, CDR1 SNHLY and CDR2 FYNNEI. V shed 2 bases and J shed 5 bases, with 7 bases lying between them.

Sequenced material: blood. The TCR sequence derives from a man in his sixties in good health. The chain recombines TRBV2 with TRBJ1-5; TRBD1 is a possible D gene (5 bases). The CDR3 spells CASSETGYQPQHF. The CDR3 DNA reads as TGTGCCAGCAGTGAAACAGGCTATCAGCCCCAGCATTTT.